This T cell receptor (beta chain) was identified in a study of shared clonotypes between healthy human individuals. Study overall: Per donor, CD8 memory used one plate, CD8 naive used two, CD4 memory used three and CD4 naive used three.

The study, taken as a whole, reports: Only a few donors were included, so the genetic and exposure-history diversity represented was limited. Estimated richness values were generally larger in naive subsets than in memory subsets.

In the case of this clone: Antigen specificity is unknown.

The material for each subset, its genomic DNA, was split evenly across several immunoSEQ plates. The method was immunoSEQ multiplex PCR; TCRdb's version includes in-frame clones alone and lacks a portion of them. The data show about 700,000 clones, 92% seen once. Germline assignment: CDR1 SEHNR and CDR2 FQNEAQ (reference sequence). The CDR3 is 11 amino acids. Trimming stripped 6 bases from V and 5 bases from J, with 5 bases between. CD45RO-negative cells were positively selected for CCR7, leaving out terminally differentiated effector memory CD45RA+ cells. This TCR was recovered from a man between 25 and 39 years old in good health. The V and J genes are TRBV7-9 and TRBJ2-1; no definite D call. The sample was naive CD8+ T cells sorted from blood. CDR3 sequence (DNA): TGTGCCAGCAGGCTCAACAATGAGCAGTTCTTC. Protein sequence: CASRLNNEQFF.